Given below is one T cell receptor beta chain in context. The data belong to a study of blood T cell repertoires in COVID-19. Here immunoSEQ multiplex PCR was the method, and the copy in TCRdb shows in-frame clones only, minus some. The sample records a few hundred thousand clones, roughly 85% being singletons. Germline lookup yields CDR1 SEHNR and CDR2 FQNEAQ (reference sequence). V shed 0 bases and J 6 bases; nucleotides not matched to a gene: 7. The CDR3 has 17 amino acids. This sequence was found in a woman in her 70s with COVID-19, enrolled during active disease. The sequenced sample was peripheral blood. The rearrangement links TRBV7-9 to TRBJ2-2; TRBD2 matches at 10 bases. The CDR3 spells CASSLASELAGPGELFF. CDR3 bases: TGTGCCAGCAGCTTAGCATCCGAACTAGCGGGACCCGGGGAGCTGTTTTTT.